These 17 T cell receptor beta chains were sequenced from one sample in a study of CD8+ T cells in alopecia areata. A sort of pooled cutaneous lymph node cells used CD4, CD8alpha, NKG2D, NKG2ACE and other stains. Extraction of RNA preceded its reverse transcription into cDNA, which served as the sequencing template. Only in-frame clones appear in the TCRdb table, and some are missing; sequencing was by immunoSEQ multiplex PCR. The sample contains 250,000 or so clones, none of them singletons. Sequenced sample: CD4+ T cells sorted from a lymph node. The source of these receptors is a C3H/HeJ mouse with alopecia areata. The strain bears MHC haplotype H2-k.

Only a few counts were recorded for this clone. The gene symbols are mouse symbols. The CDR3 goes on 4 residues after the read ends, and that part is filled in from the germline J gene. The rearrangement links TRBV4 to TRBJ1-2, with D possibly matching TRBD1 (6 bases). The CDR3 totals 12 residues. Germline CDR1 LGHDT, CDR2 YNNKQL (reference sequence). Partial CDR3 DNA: TGTGCCAGCAGGATTACAGGGTCC. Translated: CASRITGS. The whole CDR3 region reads CASRITGSDYTF.

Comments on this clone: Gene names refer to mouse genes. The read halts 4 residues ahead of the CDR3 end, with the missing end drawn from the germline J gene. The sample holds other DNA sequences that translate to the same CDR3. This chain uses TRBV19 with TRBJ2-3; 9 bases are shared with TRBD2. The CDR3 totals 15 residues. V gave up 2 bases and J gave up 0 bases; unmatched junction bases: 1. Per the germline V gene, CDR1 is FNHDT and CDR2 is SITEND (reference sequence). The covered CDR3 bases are TGTGCCAGCAGTATCTGGGGGGGTAGTGCAGAA. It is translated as CASSIWGGSAE. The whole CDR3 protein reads CASSIWGGSAETLYF.

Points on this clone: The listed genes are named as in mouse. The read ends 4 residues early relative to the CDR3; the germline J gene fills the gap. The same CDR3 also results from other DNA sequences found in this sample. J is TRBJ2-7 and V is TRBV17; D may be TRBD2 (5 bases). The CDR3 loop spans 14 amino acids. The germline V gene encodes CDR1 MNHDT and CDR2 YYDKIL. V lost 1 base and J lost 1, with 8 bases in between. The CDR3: CASSRGWGSYEQYF. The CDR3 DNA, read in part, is TGTGCTAGCAGTAGAGGGTGGGGTTCCTAT.

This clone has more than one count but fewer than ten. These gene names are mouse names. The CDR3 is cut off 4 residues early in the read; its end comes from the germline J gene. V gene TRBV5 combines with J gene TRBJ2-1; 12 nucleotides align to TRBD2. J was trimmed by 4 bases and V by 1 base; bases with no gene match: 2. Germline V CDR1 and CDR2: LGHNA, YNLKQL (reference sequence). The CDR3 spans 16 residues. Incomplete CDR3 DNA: TGTGCCAGCAGCCAAGTGGACTGGGGGGGATATGCT. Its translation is CASSQVDWGGYA. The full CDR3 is CASSQVDWGGYAEQFF.

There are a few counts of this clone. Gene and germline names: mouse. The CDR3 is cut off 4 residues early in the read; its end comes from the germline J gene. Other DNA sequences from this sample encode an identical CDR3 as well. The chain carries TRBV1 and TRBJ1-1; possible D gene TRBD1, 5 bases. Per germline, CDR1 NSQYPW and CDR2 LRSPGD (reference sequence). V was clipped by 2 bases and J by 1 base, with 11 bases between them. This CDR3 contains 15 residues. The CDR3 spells CTCSARQGRNTEVFF. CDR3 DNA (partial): TGCACCTGCAGTGCACGGCAGGGAAGAAACACA.

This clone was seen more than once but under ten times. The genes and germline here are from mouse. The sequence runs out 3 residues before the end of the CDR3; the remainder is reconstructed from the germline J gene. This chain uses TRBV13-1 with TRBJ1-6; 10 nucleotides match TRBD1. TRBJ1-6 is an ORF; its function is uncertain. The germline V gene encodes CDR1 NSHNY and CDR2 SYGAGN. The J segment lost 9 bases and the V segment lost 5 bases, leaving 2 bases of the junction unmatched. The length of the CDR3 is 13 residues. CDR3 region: CASRGDRGSPLYF. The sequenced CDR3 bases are TGTGCCAGCAGAGGGGACAGGGGTTCGCCC.

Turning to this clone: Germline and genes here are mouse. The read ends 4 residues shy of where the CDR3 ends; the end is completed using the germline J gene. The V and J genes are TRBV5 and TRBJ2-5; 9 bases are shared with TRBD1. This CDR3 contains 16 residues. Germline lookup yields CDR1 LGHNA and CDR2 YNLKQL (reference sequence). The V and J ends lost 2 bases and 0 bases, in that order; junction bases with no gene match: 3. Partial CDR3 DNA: TGTGCCAGCAGCCAACCCGACAGGGGGAACCAAGAC. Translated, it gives CASSQPDRGNQD. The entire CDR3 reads CASSQPDRGNQDTQYF.

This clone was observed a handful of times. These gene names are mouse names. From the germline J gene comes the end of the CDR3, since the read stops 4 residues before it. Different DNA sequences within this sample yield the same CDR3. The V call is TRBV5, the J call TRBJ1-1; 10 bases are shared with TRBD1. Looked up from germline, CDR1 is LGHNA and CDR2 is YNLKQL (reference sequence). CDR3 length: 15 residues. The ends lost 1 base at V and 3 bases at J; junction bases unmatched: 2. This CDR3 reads CASSQVGTGDTEVFF. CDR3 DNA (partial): TGTGCCAGCAGCCAAGTGGGGACAGGGGACACA.

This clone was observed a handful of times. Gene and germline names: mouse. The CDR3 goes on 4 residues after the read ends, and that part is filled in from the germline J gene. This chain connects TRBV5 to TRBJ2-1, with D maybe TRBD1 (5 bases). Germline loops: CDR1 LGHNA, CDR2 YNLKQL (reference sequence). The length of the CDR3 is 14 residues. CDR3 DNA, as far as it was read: TGTGCCAGCAGCCAAGTTCAGGGCGGAGCT. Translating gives CASSQVQGGA. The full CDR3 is CASSQVQGGAEQFF.

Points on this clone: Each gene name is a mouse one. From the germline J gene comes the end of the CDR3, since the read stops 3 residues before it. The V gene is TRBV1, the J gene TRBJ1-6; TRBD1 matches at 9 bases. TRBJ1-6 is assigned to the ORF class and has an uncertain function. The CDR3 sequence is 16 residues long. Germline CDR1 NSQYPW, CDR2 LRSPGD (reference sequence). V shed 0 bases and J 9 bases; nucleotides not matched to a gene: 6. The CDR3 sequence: CTCSADLTGGGSPLYF. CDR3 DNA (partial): TGCACCTGCAGTGCAGATCTAACAGGGGGCGGTTCGCCC.

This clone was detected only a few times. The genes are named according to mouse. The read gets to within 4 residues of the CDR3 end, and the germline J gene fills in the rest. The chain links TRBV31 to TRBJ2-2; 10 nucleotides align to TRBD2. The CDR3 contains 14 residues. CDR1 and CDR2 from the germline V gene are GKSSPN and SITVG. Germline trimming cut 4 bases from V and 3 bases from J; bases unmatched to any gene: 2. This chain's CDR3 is CAWKTGGYTGQLYF. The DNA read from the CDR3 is TGTGCCTGGAAGACTGGGGGGTACACCGGG.

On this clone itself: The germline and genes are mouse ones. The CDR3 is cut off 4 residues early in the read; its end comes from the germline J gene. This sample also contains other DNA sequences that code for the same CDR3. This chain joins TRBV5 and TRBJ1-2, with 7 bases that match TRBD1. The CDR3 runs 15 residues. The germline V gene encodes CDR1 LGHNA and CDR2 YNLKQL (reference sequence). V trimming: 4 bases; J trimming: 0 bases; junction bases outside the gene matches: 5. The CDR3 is CASSPHRGANSDYTF. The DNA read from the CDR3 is TGTGCCAGCAGCCCCCACAGGGGAGCAAACTCC.

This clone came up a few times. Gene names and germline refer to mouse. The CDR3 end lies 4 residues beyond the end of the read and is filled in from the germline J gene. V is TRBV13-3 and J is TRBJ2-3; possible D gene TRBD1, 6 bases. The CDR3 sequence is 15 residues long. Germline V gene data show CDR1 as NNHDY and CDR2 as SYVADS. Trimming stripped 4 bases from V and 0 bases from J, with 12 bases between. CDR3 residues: CASSRDITSAETLYF. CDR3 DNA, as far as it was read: TGTGCCAGCAGTCGGGACATAACTAGTGCAGAA.

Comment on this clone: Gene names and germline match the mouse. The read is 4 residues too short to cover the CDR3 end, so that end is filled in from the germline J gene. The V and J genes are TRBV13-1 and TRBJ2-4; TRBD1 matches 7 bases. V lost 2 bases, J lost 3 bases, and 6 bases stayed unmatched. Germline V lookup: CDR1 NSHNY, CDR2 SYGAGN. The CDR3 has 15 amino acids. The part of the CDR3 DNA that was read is TGTGCCAGCAGTGAGGCCACAGGGGTCCAAAAC. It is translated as CASSEATGVQN. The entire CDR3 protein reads CASSEATGVQNTLYF.

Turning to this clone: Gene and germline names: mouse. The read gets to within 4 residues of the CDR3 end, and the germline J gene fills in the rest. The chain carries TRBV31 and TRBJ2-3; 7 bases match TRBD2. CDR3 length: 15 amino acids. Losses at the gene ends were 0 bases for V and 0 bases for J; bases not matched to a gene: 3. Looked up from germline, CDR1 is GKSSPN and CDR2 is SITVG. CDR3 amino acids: CAWSLPGLSAETLYF. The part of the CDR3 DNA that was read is TGTGCCTGGAGTCTACCGGGACTGAGTGCAGAA.

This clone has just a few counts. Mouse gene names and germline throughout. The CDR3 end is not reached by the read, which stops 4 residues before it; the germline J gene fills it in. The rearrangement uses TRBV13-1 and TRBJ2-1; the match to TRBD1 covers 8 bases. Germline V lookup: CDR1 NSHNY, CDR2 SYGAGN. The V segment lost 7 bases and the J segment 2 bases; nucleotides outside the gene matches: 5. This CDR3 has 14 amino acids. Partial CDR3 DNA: TGTGCCAGCGGAGACAGGGGAGACTATGCT. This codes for CASGDRGDYA. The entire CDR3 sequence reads CASGDRGDYAEQFF.

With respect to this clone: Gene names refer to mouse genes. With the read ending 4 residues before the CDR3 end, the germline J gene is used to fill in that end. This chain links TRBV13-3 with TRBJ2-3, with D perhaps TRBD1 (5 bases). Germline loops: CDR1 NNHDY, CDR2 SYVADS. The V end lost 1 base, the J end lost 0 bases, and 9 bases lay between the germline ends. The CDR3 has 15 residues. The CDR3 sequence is CASSDKDTSAETLYF. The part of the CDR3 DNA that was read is TGTGCCAGCAGTGATAAGGACACTAGTGCAGAA.